The 21 T cell receptor beta chains given below trace back to one sample, sequenced in a study of graft-versus-host responses after intestinal transplantation. Using immunoSEQ multiplex PCR, the repertoire was profiled, and TCRdb retains in-frame clones only, with some absent. This sample yields around 110,000 clones, of which over 75% are seen a single time; under 0.2% belongs to the top ten. Which antigens these TCRs recognize remains unknown. The specimen comprised unstimulated CD4+ T cells sorted from spleen or lymph node cells, sampled before intestinal transplant. The receptor set was obtained from a human donor who received an intestinal transplant.

The genes are TRBV9 and TRBJ2-2, with TRBD1 matching 10 bases. J was trimmed by 4 bases and V by 3 bases; bases with no gene match: 6. Germline V lookup: CDR1 SGDLS, CDR2 YYNGEE. There are 16 residues in the CDR3. The CDR3 DNA reads as TGTGCCAGCAGCGCCTTGGACAGGGGGAGCACCGGGGAGCTGTTTTTT. It specifies CASSALDRGSTGELFF.

The CDR3 protein is CASSLEPPQTGYTGELFF. The CDR3 DNA sequence: TGTGCCAGCAGTTTAGAACCCCCCCAGACAGGGTACACCGGGGAGCTGTTTTTT. J is TRBJ2-2 and V is TRBV27; 7 nucleotides agree with TRBD1. CDR1 is MNHEY, CDR2 SMNVEV, per germline (reference sequence). The trim removed 2 bases at V and 3 bases at J, leaving 12 bases unmatched. This CDR3 contains 18 residues.

J is TRBJ2-3 and V is TRBV4-3, with 7 bases matching TRBD2. The germline V gene has CDR1 LGHNA and CDR2 YSLEER. The V gene end was trimmed by 5 bases and the J gene end by 2 bases; junction bases not matched to a gene: 10. The CDR3 consists of 16 residues. The CDR3 here is CASSLLTGTNTDTQYF. The CDR3 bases are TGCGCCAGCAGCTTACTTACCGGGACTAACACAGATACGCAGTATTTT.

The chain couples TRBV4-2 to TRBJ2-3; 9 bases align to TRBD2. CDR3 length equals 15 residues. V was pared by 6 bases and J by 2 bases, with 6 bases of the junction left unmatched. Germline lookup yields CDR1 LGHNA and CDR2 YNFKEQ. The CDR3 DNA sequence: TGTGCCAGCAGTCCGACTAGCGGATTCACAGATACGCAGTATTTT. Translated, it gives CASSPTSGFTDTQYF.

The V and J genes are TRBV29-1 and TRBJ2-3, with 7 bases matching TRBD1. The CDR3 covers 13 residues. CDR1 SQVTM and CDR2 ANQGSEA come from the germline V gene. V lost 5 bases and J lost 2; bases outside the gene matches: 4. The CDR3 region is CSVKGTATDTQYF. For the CDR3, the DNA is TGCAGCGTTAAAGGGACAGCCACAGATACGCAGTATTTT.

The gene calls are TRBV10-2 and TRBJ1-6, with D possibly matching TRBD1 (6 bases). Trimming left V 6 bases short and J 2 bases short, with 8 bases between. Germline CDR1 is WSHSY and CDR2 is SAAADI. The CDR3 spans 14 residues. CDR3 nucleotide sequence: TGCGCCAGCAGGAGACAGGCCTATAATTCACCCCTCCACTTT. As protein: CASRRQAYNSPLHF.

This clone was observed a single time. The V call is TRBV29-1, the J call TRBJ2-3; D unresolved. With 6 bases removed from V and 5 bases from J, the gap between germline ends came to 9 bases. The length of the CDR3 is 11 residues. Per the germline V gene, CDR1 is SQVTM and CDR2 is ANQGSEA. The CDR3 spells CSVATGDTQYF. The DNA for the CDR3 is TGCAGCGTCGCCACCGGAGATACGCAGTATTTT.

The CDR3 DNA sequence: TGTGCCAGCAGTCCGGACACCTATCAGCCCCAGCATTTT. Residues: CASSPDTYQPQHF. The chain joins TRBV6-6 to TRBJ1-5, with D perhaps TRBD1 (5 bases). This CDR3 contains 13 residues. Germline lookup yields CDR1 MNHNY and CDR2 SVGAGI (reference sequence). Trimming removed 5 bases from V and 5 bases from J, with 10 bases in between.

This clone was seen just once. The V and J genes are TRBV2 and TRBJ2-7, with 11 bases aligning to TRBD1. The CDR3 covers 13 residues. CDR1 and CDR2 from the germline V gene are SNHLY and FYNNEI. J gave up 7 bases and V 11 bases, and 10 bases lay outside the gene matches. CDR3 nucleotide sequence: TGTGCCCGCCGAGGACAGGGGGCAGGGGAGCAGTACTTC. Its translation is CARRGQGAGEQYF. The entire variable domain, with the rest obtained from reference TRBV2 and TRBJ2-7, is as follows: EPEVTQTPSHQVTQMGQEVILRCVPISNHLYFYWYRQILGQKVEFLVSFYNNEISEKSEIFDDQFSVERPDGSNFTLKIRSTKLEDSAMYFCARRGQGAGEQYFGPGTRLTVT.

This sequence joins TRBV4-1 and TRBJ2-5; 9 positions agree with TRBD2. Germline V gene lookup returns CDR1 MGHRA and CDR2 YSYEKL. This CDR3 region has 14 residues. V was clipped by 4 bases and J by 5 bases; unmatched bases: 5. CDR3 region: CASSLAGDSETQYF. In DNA form, the CDR3 reads TGCGCCAGCAGCCTAGCGGGAGATTCGGAGACCCAGTACTTC.

This CDR3 is CASSQGDRDGQPQHF. CDR3 in DNA: TGCGCCAGCAGCCAGGGAGACAGGGACGGTCAGCCCCAGCATTTT. J is TRBJ1-5 and V is TRBV4-1; 7 bases align to TRBD1. Germline V gene sequence: CDR1 MGHRA, CDR2 YSYEKL. The CDR3 totals 15 residues. With V trimmed by 3 bases and J by 6 bases, 8 bases remained unmatched.

J is TRBJ2-7 and V is TRBV28; 10 bases are shared with TRBD2. Losses at the gene ends were 3 bases for V and 4 bases for J; bases not matched to a gene: 3. Germline CDR1 and CDR2: MDHEN and SYDVKM. CDR3 length equals 14 residues. CDR3 protein: CASSLTSGLYEQYF. The CDR3 DNA follows: TGTGCCAGCAGTTTGACTAGCGGGTTGTACGAGCAGTACTTC.

V gene TRBV19 combines with J gene TRBJ1-2; D is possibly TRBD1 (6 bases). The CDR3 extends over 15 amino acids. Germline V gene sequence: CDR1 LNHDA, CDR2 SQIVND (reference sequence). The V end lost 7 bases, the J end lost 0 bases, and 15 bases lay between the germline ends. The CDR3 spells CASTKWDNSNYGYTF. CDR3 sequence (DNA): TGTGCCAGTACGAAGTGGGACAATTCTAACTATGGCTACACCTTC.

The chain combines TRBV7-2 with TRBJ1-1, with D uncertain. Trimming removed 5 bases at V and 4 bases at J, with 11 bases between. CDR1 is SGHTA and CDR2 is FQGNSA in the germline V gene. The CDR3 spans 13 residues. CDR3 sequence: CASSAGRATEAFF. The CDR3 nucleotides are TGTGCCAGCAGCGCCGGGCGGGCCACTGAAGCTTTCTTT. Looking up the rest from reference TRBV7-2 and TRBJ1-1 gives the full variable domain: GAGVSQSPSNKVTEKGKDVELRCDPISGHTALYWYRQSLGQGLEFLIYFQGNSAPDKSGLPSDRFSAERTGGSVSTLTIQRTQQEDSAVYLCASSAGRATEAFFGQGTRLTVV.

V and J are TRBV29-1 and TRBJ1-6, with 7 bases aligning to TRBD1. The J segment lost 7 bases and the V segment lost 4 bases, leaving 4 bases of the junction unmatched. CDR1 is SQVTM and CDR2 is ANQGSEA in the germline V gene. This CDR3 is built from 13 residues. The CDR3 loop is CSVGQGGNSPLHF. As DNA, the CDR3 is TGCAGCGTTGGACAGGGAGGAAATTCACCCCTCCACTTT.

This clone appeared once. The chain recombines TRBV5-1 with TRBJ2-7; the match to TRBD2 covers 15 bases. The CDR3 totals 19 residues. CDR1 SGHRS and CDR2 YFSETQ come from the germline V gene. J was trimmed by 2 bases and V by 2 bases; bases with no gene match: 11. CDR3 loop: CASSFPGLAGGLKAYEQYF. The CDR3 DNA is TGCGCCAGCAGCTTCCCGGGACTAGCGGGGGGTCTTAAAGCCTACGAGCAGTACTTC.

This clone was seen just once. The J gene is TRBJ1-4, the V gene TRBV4-3; 9 positions agree with TRBD1. The CDR3 totals 17 residues. Germline V CDR1 and CDR2: LGHNA, YSLEER. V shed 0 bases, J shed 4 bases, and the junction held 6 bases outside the gene matches. The CDR3 DNA sequence: TGCGCCAGCAGCCAAGATTACGGGACAGGGTATAATGAAAAACTGTTTTTT. As protein: CASSQDYGTGYNEKLFF.

The CDR3: CASSLGLVADDRQFF. CDR3 DNA: TGTGCCAGCAGCTTAGGACTAGTGGCTGATGACAGGCAGTTCTTC. V and J are TRBV7-9 and TRBJ2-1; weak D call: TRBD2 (6 bases). Germline assignment: CDR1 SEHNR and CDR2 FQNEAQ (reference sequence). CDR3 length equals 15 residues. Trimming took 1 base from V and 12 from J, leaving 19 bases between them. Based on the CDR3 plus reference TRBV7-9 and TRBJ2-1, the full variable domain is DTGVSQNPRHKITKRGQNVTFRCDPISEHNRLYWYRQTLGQGPEFLTYFQNEAQLEKSRLLSDRFSAERPKGSFSTLEIQRTEQGDSAMYLCASSLGLVADDRQFFGPGTRLTVL.

CDR3 in amino acids: CASSPGQGRAFF. The CDR3 DNA sequence: TGCGCCAGCAGCCCGGGACAGGGGAGAGCTTTCTTT. This chain uses TRBV5-1 with TRBJ1-1, with 10 bases identical to TRBD1. The CDR3 is 12 residues long. Germline V gene sequence: CDR1 SGHRS, CDR2 YFSETQ. The V gene end was trimmed by 4 bases and the J gene end by 10 bases; junction bases not matched to a gene: 4.

This clone has just one count. The rearrangement joins TRBV6-1 to TRBJ1-5; D remains ambiguous. Trimming stripped 8 bases from V and 7 bases from J, with 15 bases between. The CDR3 contains 13 residues. CDR1 and CDR2 (germline): MNHNS, SASEGT. In DNA form, the CDR3 reads TGTGCCAGCGGCGGGCAAGGGAACCAGCCCCAGCATTTT. It specifies CASGGQGNQPQHF.

This chain joins TRBV19 and TRBJ1-1; a weak D match, TRBD1 (6 bases). The germline V and J ends were trimmed by 3 bases and 4 bases, with 12 bases remaining between them. From germline, CDR1 is LNHDA and CDR2 SQIVND (reference sequence). The CDR3 runs 14 residues. In DNA, the CDR3 is TGTGCCAGTAGTATTCAGGGGCGGGCCACTGAAGCTTTCTTT. This encodes CASSIQGRATEAFF. Together with reference TRBV19 and TRBJ1-1, the CDR3 gives the full variable domain: DGGITQSPKYLFRKEGQNVTLSCEQNLNHDAMYWYRQDPGQGLRLIYYSQIVNDFQKGDIAEGYSVSREKKESFPLTVTSAQKNPTAFYLCASSIQGRATEAFFGQGTRLTVV.